The 29 T cell receptor beta chains presented below share a single source sample, sequenced in a study of CD8 T cells in Susac syndrome. RNA in amounts of roughly 0.5 to 1 ug was reverse transcribed with random hexamers. From the immunoSEQ multiplex PCR reads, TCRdb called clonotypes with MiXCR, one entry per CDR3 protein. The profile shows about 200,000 distinct CDR3 sequences, approximately 90% of them singletons. Sequencing was done on a sample of CD8+ T cells from PBMCs. These receptors originate from a human donor with multiple sclerosis.

V is TRBV9 and J is TRBJ2-7; D remains ambiguous. V lost 4 bases and J lost 2, with 16 bases in between. This CDR3 has 15 amino acids. Looked up from germline, CDR1 is SGDLS and CDR2 is YYNGEE. CDR3 loop: CASSPAVGATYEQYF. The CDR3 nucleotides read TGTGCCAGCAGCCCGGCAGTGGGCGCGACCTACGAGCAGTACTTC.

The chain links TRBV25-1 to TRBJ2-3; no definite D call. This CDR3 is built from 15 residues. The V and J ends lost 5 bases and 2 bases respectively, with 14 bases between them. Germline loops: CDR1 MGHDK, CDR2 SYGVNS. CDR3 in DNA: TGTGCCAGCAGTTTCACGACGGTATTCACAGATACGCAGTATTTT. As protein: CASSFTTVFTDTQYF.

The chain uses TRBV2 and TRBJ2-2; D unclear. The CDR3 sequence is 11 residues long. Deletions cut 7 bases from V and 5 bases from J, with 5 bases between. Germline V lookup: CDR1 SNHLY, CDR2 FYNNEI. CDR3 amino acids: CASTFTGELFF. CDR3 bases: TGTGCCAGCACCTTTACCGGGGAGCTGTTTTTT.

This clonotype occurred a few times. The chain couples TRBV5-6 to TRBJ2-7; unclear D gene. Trimming took off 0 bases at V and 4 bases at J, with 5 bases between the two ends. Germline V lookup: CDR1 SGHDT, CDR2 YYEEEE. The CDR3 length is 12 residues. The CDR3 spells CASSLEEYEQYF. As DNA, the CDR3 is TGTGCCAGCAGCTTGGAGGAGTACGAGCAGTACTTC.

The chain's CDR3 is CASSEAGIRGETQYF. The CDR3 nucleotides read TGCGCCAGCAGTGAGGCAGGCATCAGGGGAGAGACCCAGTACTTC. The chain combines TRBV10-2 with TRBJ2-5, with TRBD1 as a possible D gene (6 bases). The germline V gene encodes CDR1 WSHSY and CDR2 SAAADI. CDR3 size: 15 residues. Trimming pared 2 bases from V and 4 bases from J, leaving 14 bases between.

The V and J genes are TRBV30 and TRBJ2-1, with D tentatively TRBD2 (6 bases). The V and J ends lost 3 bases and 7 bases respectively, with 16 bases between them. Looked up from germline, CDR1 is GTSNPN and CDR2 is SVGIG (reference sequence). This CDR3 comprises 14 residues. CDR3 in DNA: TGTGCCTGGAGCTGGTCTAGCGTTGTGAATGAGCAGTTCTTC. Its translation: CAWSWSSVVNEQFF.

The V gene is TRBV7-9, the J gene TRBJ2-1; D possibly corresponds to TRBD1 (5 bases). The CDR3 has 16 amino acids. Germline CDR1 is SEHNR and CDR2 is FQNEAQ (reference sequence). The ends were cut back, 3 bases at V and 3 bases at J, with 15 bases in the middle. This CDR3 reads CASSLSLGVGYNEQFF. CDR3 sequence (DNA): TGTGCCAGCAGCTTGAGTCTAGGGGTAGGCTACAATGAGCAGTTCTTC.

The V and J genes are TRBV5-6 and TRBJ2-1; no reliable D call. CDR3 length: 16 residues. Germline V CDR1 and CDR2: SGHDT, YYEEEE. V gave up 0 bases and J gave up 8 bases, with 18 bases separating them. CDR3 nucleotides: TGTGCCAGCAGCTTGGTCGGGTTCGGTCCCATCGATGAGCAGTTCTTC. It encodes CASSLVGFGPIDEQFF.

CDR3: CASSKGGPSQETQYF. The CDR3 DNA is TGTGCCAGCAGTAAAGGGGGCCCCTCCCAAGAGACCCAGTACTTC. The chain employs TRBV7-8 and TRBJ2-5, with 7 bases identical to TRBD1. The V gene end was trimmed by 6 bases and the J gene end by 1 base; junction bases not matched to a gene: 8. Germline-derived CDR1 and CDR2 are SGHVS and FQNEAQ. The CDR3 is 15 amino acids.

The V gene is TRBV27, the J gene TRBJ2-7, with 11 bases matching TRBD2. CDR1 and CDR2 (germline): MNHEY, SMNVEV (reference sequence). The CDR3 is made up of 16 amino acids. With 2 bases clipped from V and 2 bases from J, the junction kept 5 bases outside the gene matches. CDR3 DNA sequence: TGTGCCAGCAGTTTAGAAGGGACTAGCGGCACCTACGAGCAGTACTTC. This sequence encodes CASSLEGTSGTYEQYF.

The rearrangement uses TRBV20-1 and TRBJ2-2; D possibly matches TRBD1 or TRBD2 (5 bases each). The germline CDR1 and CDR2 sequences are DFQATT and SNEGSKA (reference sequence). Trimming took off 1 base at V and 6 bases at J, with 12 bases between the two ends. The CDR3 is 14 amino acids. CDR3 residues: CSARVGTFPGELFF. The CDR3 DNA follows: TGCAGTGCTAGAGTGGGGACGTTCCCCGGGGAGCTGTTTTTT.

The chain uses TRBV12-3 or TRBV12-4 and TRBJ1-1; 12 nucleotides agree with TRBD1. The CDR3 spans 15 residues. V dropped 4 bases and J dropped 8; count of bases not matched to a gene: 8. CDR3 DNA: TGTGCCAGCAGTTCCGGGACAGGGGGCGCGGGAGAAGCTTTCTTT. Translating it yields CASSSGTGGAGEAFF.

The chain is built from TRBV12-3 or TRBV12-4 and TRBJ2-3, with 15 bases lining up with TRBD2. With 7 bases clipped from V and 0 bases from J, the junction kept 11 bases outside the gene matches. CDR3 length: 19 residues. CDR3 sequence (DNA): TGTGCCAGCACCTGGACCCAGGGGACTAGCGGGAGGAGCACAGATACGCAGTATTTT. Encoded protein: CASTWTQGTSGRSTDTQYF.

The chain has TRBV7-2 and TRBJ1-4, with D hard to call. The CDR3 spans 16 residues. Germline loops: CDR1 SGHTA, CDR2 FQGNSA. Deletions cut 1 base from V and 0 bases from J, with 9 bases between. CDR3 bases: TGTGCCAGCAGCTTAGTCCCGGATCCAACTAATGAAAAACTGTTTTTT. This gives the protein CASSLVPDPTNEKLFF.

The chain recombines TRBV27 with TRBJ2-7; 9 positions match TRBD2. The junction had 17 bases not matched to a gene; V was cut back by 7 bases and J by 7 bases. The CDR3 length is 16 residues. Germline values: CDR1 MNHEY, CDR2 SMNVEV (reference sequence). The CDR3 is CASKLTLAGGPGEQYF. The CDR3 DNA reads as TGTGCCAGCAAATTAACTCTGGCGGGGGGGCCTGGTGAGCAGTACTTC.

The rearrangement links TRBV7-9 to TRBJ2-1, with no clear D. Trimming removed 5 bases from V and 0 bases from J, with 20 bases in between. This CDR3 contains 18 residues. CDR1 and CDR2 (germline): SEHNR, FQNEAQ (reference sequence). Here the CDR3 reads CASSPTQLRSVSYNEQFF. CDR3 in DNA: TGTGCCAGCAGCCCGACCCAATTACGATCTGTCTCCTACAATGAGCAGTTCTTC.

This chain uses TRBV2 with TRBJ2-3; D might be TRBD1 (5 bases). The CDR3 spans 13 residues. V lost 4 bases and J 2 bases, leaving 7 bases between the germline ends. CDR1 SNHLY and CDR2 FYNNEI come from the germline V gene. As DNA, the CDR3 is TGTGCCAGCAGTGCAGGGTACACAGATACGCAGTATTTT. Its translation is CASSAGYTDTQYF.

This rearrangement joins TRBV12-3 or TRBV12-4 to TRBJ1-3, with D maybe TRBD1 (6 bases). The CDR3 consists of 14 residues. With 5 bases removed from V and 2 bases from J, the gap between germline ends came to 10 bases. CDR3 sequence reads: CASSQGRAGNTIYF. Here the CDR3 DNA reads TGTGCCAGCAGTCAGGGGCGGGCTGGAAACACCATATATTTT.

On this clonotype itself: The junction departs from germline at one end; a sequencing error may be responsible. This chain joins TRBV7-7 and TRBJ2-5; D gene uncertain. The CDR3 contains 14 residues. Germline loops: CDR1 SSHAT, CDR2 FNYEAQ (reference sequence). The chain's CDR3 is CASSLDFSGETQYF. CDR3 nucleotides: TGTGCTAGCAGCTTAGATTTTTCCGGCGAGACCCAGTACTTC.

This clonotype was observed a single time. The chain has TRBV4-1 and TRBJ1-2; D is perhaps TRBD1 (5 bases). Trimming took 4 bases from V and 8 from J, leaving 14 bases between them. Germline V gene lookup returns CDR1 MGHRA and CDR2 YSYEKL. This CDR3 spans 13 amino acids. DNA of the CDR3: TGCGCCAGCAGCCCCTGGGCCGGGGCGGGCTACACCTTC. Protein product: CASSPWAGAGYTF.

This clonotype occurred once. CDR3 loop: CASSFGGRSYEQYF. CDR3 nucleotides: TGTGCCAGCAGCTTTGGGGGCCGCTCCTACGAGCAGTACTTC. The chain couples TRBV11-2 to TRBJ2-7; maybe TRBD1 (6 bases). Deletions cut 3 bases from V and 0 bases from J, with 9 bases between. The germline CDR1 and CDR2 sequences are SGHAT and FQNNGV. The CDR3 has 14 amino acids.

V usage is TRBV5-4 and J usage is TRBJ1-2, with D perhaps TRBD1 (6 bases). The ends were cut back, 6 bases at V and 2 bases at J, with 20 bases in the middle. The CDR3 spans 16 residues. Germline CDR1 reads SGHNT; CDR2 reads YYREEE (reference sequence). CDR3 in amino acids: CASTDTGRQYNYGYTF. In DNA form, the CDR3 reads TGTGCCAGCACCGATACAGGGAGGCAGTACAACTATGGCTACACCTTC.

The J gene is TRBJ2-7, the V gene TRBV29-1; no reliable D call. CDR3 length equals 12 residues. The V end was cut by 5 bases, the J end by 2 bases, with 10 bases between. Germline values: CDR1 SQVTM, CDR2 ANQGSEA. As DNA, the CDR3 is TGCAGCGTTTACACAGCCGCCTACGAGCAGTACTTC. Amino acid sequence: CSVYTAAYEQYF.

This chain links TRBV4-2 with TRBJ2-2, with D tentatively TRBD1 (5 bases). In germline, CDR1 is LGHNA, CDR2 YNFKEQ. The ends were cut back, 8 bases at V and 0 bases at J, with 10 bases in the middle. CDR3 length: 14 residues. The CDR3 sequence is CASGAAPNTGELFF. CDR3 coding DNA: TGTGCCAGCGGGGCGGCTCCGAACACCGGGGAGCTGTTTTTT.

The CDR3 DNA reads TGTGCCAGCAGCTTGGGTGTTCGGGCAGGGGAGACCCAGTACTTC. Amino acids: CASSLGVRAGETQYF. This chain uses TRBV5-6 with TRBJ2-5; a weak D match, TRBD1 (5 bases). The germline V and J ends were trimmed by 0 bases and 5 bases, with 14 bases remaining between them. This CDR3 comprises 15 residues. Germline CDR1 reads SGHDT; CDR2 reads YYEEEE.

This chain connects TRBV7-8 to TRBJ1-2; D unclear. Trimming removed 4 bases from V and 2 bases from J, with 17 bases in between. The CDR3 is 16 amino acids. In germline, CDR1 is SGHVS, CDR2 FQNEAQ. CDR3 sequence reads: CASSSDGTNLNYGYTF. The DNA of the CDR3 is TGTGCCAGCAGCTCGGACGGAACGAACCTAAACTATGGCTACACCTTC.

This chain connects TRBV3-1 to TRBJ1-4, with D uncertain. CDR1 LGHDT and CDR2 YNNKEL come from the germline V gene (reference sequence). This CDR3 has 15 amino acids. V was shortened by 0 bases and J by 5 bases, with 10 bases between the two germline ends. The CDR3 sequence: CASSQDEGFNEKLFF. The CDR3 DNA sequence: TGTGCCAGCAGCCAAGATGAGGGTTTCAATGAAAAACTGTTTTTT.

The chain recombines TRBV5-1 with TRBJ2-1; unclear D gene. The germline V gene has CDR1 SGHRS and CDR2 YFSETQ. The V and J ends lost 0 bases and 5 bases respectively, with 6 bases between them. The CDR3 covers 13 residues. CDR3 sequence: CASSLVPNNEQFF. The CDR3, as DNA: TGCGCCAGCAGCTTGGTCCCTAACAATGAGCAGTTCTTC.

This rearrangement joins TRBV13 to TRBJ2-6; no clear D. The V gene's germline CDR1 is PRHDT and CDR2 FYEKMQ (reference sequence). The V end lost 5 bases, the J end lost 4 bases, and 6 bases lay between the germline ends. CDR3 length equals 13 residues. The CDR3 coding sequence is TGTGCCAGCAGCCCTCTGGGGGCCAACGTCCTGACTTTC. Amino acid sequence: CASSPLGANVLTF.